This TCR beta chain was profiled in a study of shared clonotypes between healthy human individuals. Regarding the study as a whole: Shared clonotypes: 4.5% to 6.5% naive CD4, roughly 3.5% naive CD8, around 2.2% memory CD4, approximately 0.4% memory CD8.

The repertoire was sequenced with immunoSEQ multiplex PCR; TCRdb's copy has only in-frame clones and lacks some. This repertoire shows 1.5 million to 2.5 million clones, approximately 94% found once; its top ten account for 0.9% to 1.5%. Terminally differentiated effector memory CD45RA+ cells were excluded by CCR7 positive selection of CD45RO-negative cells. This CDR3 has 15 amino acids. Trimming left V 4 bases short and J 6 bases short, with 17 bases between. CDR1 and CDR2 from the germline V gene are SEHNR and FQNEAQ (reference sequence). For this clone: Its antigen is undetermined.

The chain has TRBV7-9 and TRBJ2-3, with D perhaps matching TRBD1 or TRBD2 (5 bases each). The TCR comes from a man between 18 and 29 years old in good health. What was sequenced was naive CD8+ T cells sorted from blood. CDR3 amino acids: CASSSGPATADTQYF. The CDR3 nucleotides are TGTGCCAGCAGCTCGGGACCTGCTACCGCCGATACGCAGTATTTT.